This record looks at one TCR beta chain sequence and its context. Antigen specificity is unknown. Sequencing used immunoSEQ multiplex PCR; TCRdb keeps in-frame clones, though not all of them. Of around 140,000 clones listed, 90% are singletons. The data are from a study of T cell responses to AZD1222 COVID-19 vaccine. General study results and limits: The donors showed a predominance of white British ancestry and of females, with possible underestimation of clonal diversity. Spike-wide coverage was observed for vaccine-associated CD4 TCRs, with dominant responses at 160-218 and 743-854.

This receptor was obtained from an adult who received the AZD1222 COVID-19 vaccine. The input for sequencing was peripheral blood, taken 28 days after the second AZD1222 dose.

The CDR3: CASSQESALSGNTIYF. In DNA form, the CDR3 reads TGCGCCAGCAGCCAAGAGTCAGCTCTTTCTGGAAACACCATATATTTT. This rearrangement joins TRBV4-1 to TRBJ1-3; D is undetermined. The CDR3 has 16 amino acids. Germline V CDR1 and CDR2: MGHRA, YSYEKL. With 0 bases removed from V and 1 base from J, the gap between germline ends came to 10 bases.